The rows below give T cell receptor beta chains drawn from one sample of a study of beta chain features in type 1 diabetes. Produced via immunoSEQ multiplex PCR; TCRdb's table is partial and in-frame only. The table records 150,000 to 200,000 clones, around 8.6% of them present only once. Material for sequencing was central memory CD4+ T cells from blood. The receptor set was obtained from a woman between 18 and 29 years old with type 1 diabetes. Both conserved end residues are part of each CDR3. A D gene is named only where the DNA matches it firmly. The listing skips clone size in some rows; elsewhere it reads once, few, many or a size class.

>TRBV14|.|.|TRBJ2-3
TGTGCCAGCAGCCAAGGTGGGGCGCGCACAGATACGCAGTATTTT
CASSQGGARTDTQYF
>TRBV29-1|TRBD2|few|TRBJ2-7
TGCAGCGTTCGCGCGGGAGGATCTCGCGAGCAGTACTTC
CSVRAGGSREQYF
>TRBV10-3|.|.|TRBJ1-5
TGTGCCATCAGTGAGCAACAGAATCAGCCCCAGCATTTT
CAISEQQNQPQHF
>TRBV27|TRBD1|.|TRBJ2-6
TGTGCCAGCACCAGGACAGGGGCGAACTCTGGGGCCAACGTCCTGACTTTC
CASTRTGANSGANVLTF
>TRBV4-3|TRBD1|few|TRBJ2-5
TGCGCCAGCAGCCAAAGGGGGACAGGGTCCGAGACCCAGTACTTC
CASSQRGTGSETQYF
>TRBV5-1|.|few|TRBJ2-1
TGCGCCAGCAGCCCTCCTACTAGCACCGACGAGCAGTTCTTC
CASSPPTSTDEQFF
>TRBV7-6|.|.|TRBJ2-7
TGTGCCAGCAGCTTAGGTCCCTCAGGGACCTACGAGCAGTACTTC
CASSLGPSGTYEQYF
>TRBV7-8|.|few|TRBJ1-5
TGTGCCAGCAGCCCTGGACAGTCCTTGGATCAGCCCCAGCATTTT
CASSPGQSLDQPQHF
>TRBV2|TRBD2|.|TRBJ2-7
TGTGCCAGCAGTGGGTCTAGCGGGAGGTACGAGCAGTACTTC
CASSGSSGRYEQYF
>TRBV28|.|few|TRBJ1-5
TGTGCAAGGGGGTTTCGGGATTGGGGCAATCAGCCCCAGCATTTT
CARGFRDWGNQPQHF
>TRBV11-2|.|few|TRBJ2-3
TGTGCCAGCAGCGTGGACGGGAATACGCAGTATTTT
CASSVDGNTQYF
>TRBV28|.|few|TRBJ2-7
TGTGCCAGCACCGCCGGACAAGAAACCCACGAGCAGTACTTC
CASTAGQETHEQYF
>TRBV7-2|.|.|TRBJ2-1
TGTGCCAGCAGCTTAGACGCGAGCTCCTACAATGAGCAGTTCTTC
CASSLDASSYNEQFF